This T cell receptor (beta chain) was identified in a study of cytomegalovirus exposure and HLA in healthy donors. This clone was found once. The CDR3 is made up of 13 amino acids. Germline V gene sequence: CDR1 GTSNPN, CDR2 SVGIG (reference sequence). PCR involved 60 Vbeta and 13 Jbeta primers. This table comes from immunoSEQ multiplex PCR, and its TCRdb copy is limited to in-frame clones, with some not included. The sample contains some 140,000 clones, around 79% of which appear only once. Sequencing used PBMCs. The V call is TRBV30, the J call TRBJ2-5; possible D gene TRBD1, 6 bases. The J call may be faulty, since TRBJ2-7 better matches the DNA end. The receptor's source is a female donor in good health and CMV-seronegative. The CDR3 DNA sequence: TGTGCCTGGAGACAGGGAAGCTCCTACGAGCAGTACTTC. Its protein product is CAWRQGSSYEQYF.